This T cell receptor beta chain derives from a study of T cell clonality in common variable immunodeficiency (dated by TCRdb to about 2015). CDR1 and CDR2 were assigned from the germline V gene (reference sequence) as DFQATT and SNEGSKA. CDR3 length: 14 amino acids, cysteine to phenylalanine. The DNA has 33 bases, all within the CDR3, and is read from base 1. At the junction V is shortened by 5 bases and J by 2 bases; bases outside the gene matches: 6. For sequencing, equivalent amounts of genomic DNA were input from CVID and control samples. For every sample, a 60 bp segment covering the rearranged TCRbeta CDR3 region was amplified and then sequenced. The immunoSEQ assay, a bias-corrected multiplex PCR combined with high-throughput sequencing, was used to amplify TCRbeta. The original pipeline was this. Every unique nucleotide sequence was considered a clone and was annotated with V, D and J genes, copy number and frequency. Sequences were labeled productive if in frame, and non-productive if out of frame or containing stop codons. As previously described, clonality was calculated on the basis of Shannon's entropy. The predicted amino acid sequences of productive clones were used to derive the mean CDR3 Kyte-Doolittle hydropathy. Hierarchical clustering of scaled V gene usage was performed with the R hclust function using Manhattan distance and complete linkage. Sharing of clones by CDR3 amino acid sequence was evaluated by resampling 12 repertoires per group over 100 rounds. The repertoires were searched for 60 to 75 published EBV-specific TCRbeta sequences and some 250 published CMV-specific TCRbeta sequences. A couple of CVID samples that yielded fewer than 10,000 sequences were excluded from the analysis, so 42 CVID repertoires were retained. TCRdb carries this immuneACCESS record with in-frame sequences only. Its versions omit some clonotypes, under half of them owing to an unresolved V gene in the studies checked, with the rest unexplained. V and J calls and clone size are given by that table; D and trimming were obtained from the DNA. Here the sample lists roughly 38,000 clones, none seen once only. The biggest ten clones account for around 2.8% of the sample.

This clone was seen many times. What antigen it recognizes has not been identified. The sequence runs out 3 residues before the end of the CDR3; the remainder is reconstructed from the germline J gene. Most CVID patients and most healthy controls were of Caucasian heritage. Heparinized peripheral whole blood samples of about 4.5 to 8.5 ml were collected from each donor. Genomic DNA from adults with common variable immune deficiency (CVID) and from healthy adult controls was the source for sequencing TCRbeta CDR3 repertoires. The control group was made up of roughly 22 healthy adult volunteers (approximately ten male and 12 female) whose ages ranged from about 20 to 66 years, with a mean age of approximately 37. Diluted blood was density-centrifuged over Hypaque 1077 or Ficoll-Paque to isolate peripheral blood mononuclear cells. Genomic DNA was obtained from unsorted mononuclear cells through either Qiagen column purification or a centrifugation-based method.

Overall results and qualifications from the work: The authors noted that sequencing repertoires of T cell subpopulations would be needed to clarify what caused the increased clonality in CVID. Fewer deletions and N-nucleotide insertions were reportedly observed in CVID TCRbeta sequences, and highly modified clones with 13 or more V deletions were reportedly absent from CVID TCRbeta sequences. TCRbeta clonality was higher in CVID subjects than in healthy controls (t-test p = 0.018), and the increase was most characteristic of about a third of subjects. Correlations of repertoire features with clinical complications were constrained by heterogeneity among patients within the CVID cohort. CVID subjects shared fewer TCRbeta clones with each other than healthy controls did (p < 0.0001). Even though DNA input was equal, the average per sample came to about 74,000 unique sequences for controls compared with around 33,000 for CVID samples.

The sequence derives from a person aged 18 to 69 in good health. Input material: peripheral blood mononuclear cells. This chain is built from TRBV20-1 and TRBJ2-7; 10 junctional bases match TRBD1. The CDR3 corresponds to CSAVSGTGAYEQYF. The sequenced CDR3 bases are TGCAGTGCTGTATCCGGGACAGGGGCCTACGAG.